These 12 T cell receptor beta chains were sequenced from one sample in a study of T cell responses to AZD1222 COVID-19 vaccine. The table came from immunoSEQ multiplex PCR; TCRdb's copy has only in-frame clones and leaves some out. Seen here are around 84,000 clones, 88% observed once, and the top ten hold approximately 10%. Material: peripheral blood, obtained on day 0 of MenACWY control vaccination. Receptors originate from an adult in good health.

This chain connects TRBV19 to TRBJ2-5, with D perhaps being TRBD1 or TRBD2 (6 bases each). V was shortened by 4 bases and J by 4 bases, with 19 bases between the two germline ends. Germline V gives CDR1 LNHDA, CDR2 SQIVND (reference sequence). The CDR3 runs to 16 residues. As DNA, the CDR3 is TGTGCCAGTAGTACTACGGGGGCTAGGATTGGAGAGACCCAGTACTTC. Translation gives CASSTTGARIGETQYF.

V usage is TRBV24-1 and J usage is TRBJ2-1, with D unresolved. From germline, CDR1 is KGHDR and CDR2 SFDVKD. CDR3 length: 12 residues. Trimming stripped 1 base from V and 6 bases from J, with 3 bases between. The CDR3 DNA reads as TGTGCCACCAGTGATTTATCCAATGAGCAGTTCTTC. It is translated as CATSDLSNEQFF.

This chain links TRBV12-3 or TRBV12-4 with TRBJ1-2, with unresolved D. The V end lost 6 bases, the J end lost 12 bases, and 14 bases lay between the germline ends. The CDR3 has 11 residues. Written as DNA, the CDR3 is TGTGCCAGCAGCCCAACGGGTGTGCACACCTTC. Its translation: CASSPTGVHTF.

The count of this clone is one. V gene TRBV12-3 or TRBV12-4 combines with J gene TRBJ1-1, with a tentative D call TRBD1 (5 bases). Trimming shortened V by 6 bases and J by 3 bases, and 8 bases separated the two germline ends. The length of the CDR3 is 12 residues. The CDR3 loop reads CASSPGDTEAFF. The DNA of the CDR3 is TGTGCCAGCAGCCCGGGGGACACTGAAGCTTTCTTT.

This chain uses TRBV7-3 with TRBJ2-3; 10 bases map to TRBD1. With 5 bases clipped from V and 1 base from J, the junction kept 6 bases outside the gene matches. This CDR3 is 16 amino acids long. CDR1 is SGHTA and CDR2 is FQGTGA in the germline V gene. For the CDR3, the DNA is TGTGCCAGCAGCATCCCAGGGACAGGGGGCACAGATACGCAGTATTTT. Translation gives CASSIPGTGGTDTQYF.

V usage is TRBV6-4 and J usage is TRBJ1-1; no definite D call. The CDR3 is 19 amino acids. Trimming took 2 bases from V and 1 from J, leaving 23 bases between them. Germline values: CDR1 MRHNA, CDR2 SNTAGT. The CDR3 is CASSDLHRRSRPTNTEAFF. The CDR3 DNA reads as TGTGCCAGCAGTGACCTACATCGCAGGAGCAGGCCTACGAACACTGAAGCTTTCTTT.

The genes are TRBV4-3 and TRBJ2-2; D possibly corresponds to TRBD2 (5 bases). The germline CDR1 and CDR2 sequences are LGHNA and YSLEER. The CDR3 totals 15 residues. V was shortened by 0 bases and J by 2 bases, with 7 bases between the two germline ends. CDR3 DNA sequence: TGCGCCAGCAGCCAAGACGGGATCAACACCGGGGAGCTGTTTTTT. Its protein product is CASSQDGINTGELFF.

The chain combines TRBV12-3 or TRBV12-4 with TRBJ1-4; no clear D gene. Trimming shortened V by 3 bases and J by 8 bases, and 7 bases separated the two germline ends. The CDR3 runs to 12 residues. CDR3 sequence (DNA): TGTGCCAGCAGTTTTCGGTACGAAAAACTGTTTTTT. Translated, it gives CASSFRYEKLFF.

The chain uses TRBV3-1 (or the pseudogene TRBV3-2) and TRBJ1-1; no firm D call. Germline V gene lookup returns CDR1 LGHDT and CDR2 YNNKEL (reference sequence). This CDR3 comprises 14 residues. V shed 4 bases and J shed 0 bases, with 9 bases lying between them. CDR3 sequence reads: CASSLSNLNTEAFF. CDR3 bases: TGTGCCAGCAGCCTAAGTAATCTGAACACTGAAGCTTTCTTT.

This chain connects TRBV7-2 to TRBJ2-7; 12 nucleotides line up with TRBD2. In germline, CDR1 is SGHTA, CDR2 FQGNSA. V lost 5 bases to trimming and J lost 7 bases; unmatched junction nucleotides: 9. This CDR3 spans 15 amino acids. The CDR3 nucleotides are TGTGCCAGCAGCCCGACTAGCGGGGGCCCGTGGGAGCAGTACTTC. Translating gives CASSPTSGGPWEQYF.

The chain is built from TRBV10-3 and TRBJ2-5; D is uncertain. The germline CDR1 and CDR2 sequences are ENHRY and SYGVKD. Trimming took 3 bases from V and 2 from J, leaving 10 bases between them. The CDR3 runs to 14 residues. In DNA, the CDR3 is TGTGCCATCAGTGACGGCACGTCACAAGAGACCCAGTACTTC. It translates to CAISDGTSQETQYF.

This CDR3 is CASSSGDEQYF. DNA of the CDR3: TGTGCCAGCAGCTCAGGGGACGAGCAGTACTTC. J is TRBJ2-7 and V is TRBV5-6; D is perhaps TRBD1 (6 bases). The V gene's germline CDR1 is SGHDT and CDR2 YYEEEE. Trimming took off 3 bases at V and 5 bases at J, with 6 bases between the two ends. This CDR3 contains 11 residues. Based on the CDR3 plus reference TRBV5-6 and TRBJ2-7, the full variable domain is DAGVTQSPTHLIKTRGQQVTLRCSPKSGHDTVSWYQQALGQGPQFIFQYYEEEERQRGNFPDRFSGHQFPNYSSELNVNALLLGDSALYLCASSSGDEQYFGPGTRLTVT.